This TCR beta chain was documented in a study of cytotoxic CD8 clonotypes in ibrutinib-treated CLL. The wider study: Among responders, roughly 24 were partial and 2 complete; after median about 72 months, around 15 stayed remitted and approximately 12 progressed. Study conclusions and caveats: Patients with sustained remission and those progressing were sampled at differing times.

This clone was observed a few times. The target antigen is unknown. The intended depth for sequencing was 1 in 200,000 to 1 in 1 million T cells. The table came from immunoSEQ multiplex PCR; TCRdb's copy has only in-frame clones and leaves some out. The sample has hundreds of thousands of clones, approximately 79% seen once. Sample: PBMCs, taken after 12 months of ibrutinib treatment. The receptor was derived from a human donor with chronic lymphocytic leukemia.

The CDR3 nucleotides read TGTGCCAGCAGTTACTCGGGCGGGGAGCTGTTTTTT. This encodes CASSYSGGELFF. The chain joins TRBV6-5 to TRBJ2-2; D remains unclear. This CDR3 has 12 amino acids. The germline CDR1 and CDR2 sequences are MNHEY and SVGAGI. The V gene lost 0 bases and the J gene lost 7 bases, with 3 bases spanning the gap.